This T cell receptor beta chain was recovered during a study of cytomegalovirus exposure and HLA in healthy donors. PCR employed 60 Vbeta and 13 Jbeta primers. The data were produced by immunoSEQ multiplex PCR, yet TCRdb's version contains in-frame clones alone and is incomplete. The table includes about 150,000 clones, 60% to 85% detected once. This CDR3 comprises 18 residues. Germline values: CDR1 SGDLS, CDR2 YYNGEE. Trimming took 0 bases from V and 2 from J, leaving 21 bases between them. Donors in the study were healthy people who gave bone marrow. Input material: PBMCs. This clonotype was sampled from a woman aged 30 to 39 in good health and CMV-seronegative. This chain links TRBV9 with TRBJ2-7; maybe TRBD2 (5 bases). The CDR3 loop is CASSVGHSGRGTAYEQYF. In nucleotides, the CDR3 is TGTGCCAGCAGCGTAGGACACTCTGGACGGGGTACGGCCTACGAGCAGTACTTC.